This TCR beta chain was documented in a study of cytomegalovirus exposure and HLA in healthy donors. Study in general: Researchers previously reported finding roughly 120 million unique TCR beta sequences from some 180 million T cells.

Germline assignment: CDR1 MNHEY and CDR2 SMNVEV (reference sequence). This CDR3 has 16 amino acids. Trimming took 6 bases from V and 8 from J, leaving 23 bases between them. PCR was performed using 60 Vbeta and 13 Jbeta primers. Profiling relied on immunoSEQ multiplex PCR, and the TCRdb table lists in-frame clones only, not all of them. The sample consists of 130,000 to 150,000 clones, roughly four fifths of them appearing once. The chain links TRBV27 to TRBJ2-1; weak D call: TRBD1 (7 bases). The sequenced sample was PBMCs. This clonotype was obtained from a human donor in good health. The CDR3 region is CASSPLPTGRFDEQFF. CDR3 coding DNA: TGTGCCAGCAGCCCTCTCCCGACAGGGAGGTTCGATGAGCAGTTCTTC.